The clone carrying this T cell receptor beta chain appeared a single time. The sample comes from a study of blood T cell repertoires in COVID-19. CDR1 and CDR2 from the germline V gene are SEHNR and FQNEAQ (reference sequence). Trimming removed 2 bases from V and 8 bases from J, with 12 bases in between. The CDR3 runs to 13 residues. As handled by the study authors: The assay estimated nucleated cells by amplifying reference gene primers. Profiling relied on immunoSEQ multiplex PCR, and the TCRdb table lists in-frame clones only, not all of them. V, J and clone size are those of that table, while D and trimming were read from the DNA. The sample includes roughly 250,000 clones, just under 85% of them seen just once.

The source is a woman aged 80 or over with acute or convalescent COVID-19. The sequenced material came from peripheral blood. The rearrangement links TRBV7-9 to TRBJ1-2; maybe TRBD1 (5 bases). The DNA for the CDR3 is TGTGCCAGCAGCTTATCCCCCGGGGGGGGCTACACCTTC. Translated: CASSLSPGGGYTF.